Reported below is one TCR beta chain. The data originate from a study of blood T cell repertoires in COVID-19. Study-level information: The United States, Italy and Spain provided the acute and convalescent COVID-19 samples.

Sequencing used immunoSEQ multiplex PCR; TCRdb keeps in-frame clones, though not all of them. The table shows 100,000 or so clones, with around 74% occurring only once. This sequence was found in a woman between 70 and 85 years old with acute or convalescent COVID-19. What was sequenced was peripheral blood.

The CDR3 loop is CASSMMRGVRQETQYF. CDR3 in DNA: TGTGCCAGTAGTATGATGCGGGGGGTCAGGCAAGAGACCCAGTACTTC. The chain uses TRBV19 and TRBJ2-5, with 8 bases lining up with TRBD2. There are 16 residues in the CDR3. From germline, CDR1 is LNHDA and CDR2 SQIVND (reference sequence). The V and J ends lost 3 bases and 2 bases, in that order; junction bases with no gene match: 8.